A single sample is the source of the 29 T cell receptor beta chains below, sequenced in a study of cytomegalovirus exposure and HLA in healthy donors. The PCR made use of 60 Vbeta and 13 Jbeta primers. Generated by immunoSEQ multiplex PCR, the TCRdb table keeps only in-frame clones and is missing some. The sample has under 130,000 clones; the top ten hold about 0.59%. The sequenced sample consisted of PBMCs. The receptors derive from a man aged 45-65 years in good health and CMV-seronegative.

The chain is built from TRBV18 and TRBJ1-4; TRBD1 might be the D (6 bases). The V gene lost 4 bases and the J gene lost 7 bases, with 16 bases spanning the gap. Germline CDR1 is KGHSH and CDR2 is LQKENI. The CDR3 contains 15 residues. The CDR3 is CASSHSDRSGEKLFF. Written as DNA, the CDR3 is TGTGCCAGCTCACACTCCGACAGGAGCGGTGAAAAACTGTTTTTT.

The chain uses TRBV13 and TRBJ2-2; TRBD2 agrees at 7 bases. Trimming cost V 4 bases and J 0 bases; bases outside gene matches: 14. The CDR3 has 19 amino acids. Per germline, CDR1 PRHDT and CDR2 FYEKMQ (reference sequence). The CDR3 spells CASSSTGPYTSANTGELFF. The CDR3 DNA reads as TGTGCCAGCAGCTCGACCGGCCCCTACACTAGCGCGAACACCGGGGAGCTGTTTTTT.

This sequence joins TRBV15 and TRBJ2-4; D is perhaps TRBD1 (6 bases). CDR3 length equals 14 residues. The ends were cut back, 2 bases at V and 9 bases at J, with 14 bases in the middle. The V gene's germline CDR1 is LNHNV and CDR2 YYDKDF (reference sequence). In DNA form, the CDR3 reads TGTGCCACCAGCAGACCGGACAGACGAGGCATTCAGTACTTC. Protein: CATSRPDRRGIQYF.

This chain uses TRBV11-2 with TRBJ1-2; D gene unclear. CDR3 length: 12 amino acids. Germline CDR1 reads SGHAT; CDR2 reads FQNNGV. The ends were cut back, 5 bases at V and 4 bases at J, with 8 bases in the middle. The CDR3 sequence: CASSRSSYGYTF. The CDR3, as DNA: TGTGCCAGCAGCAGGAGTTCCTATGGCTACACCTTC.

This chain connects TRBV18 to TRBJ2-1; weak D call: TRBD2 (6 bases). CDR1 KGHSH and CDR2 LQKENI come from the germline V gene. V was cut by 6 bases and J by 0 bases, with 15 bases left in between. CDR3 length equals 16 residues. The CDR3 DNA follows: TGTGCCAGCTCCCAAACGGGAGCGAACTCCTACAATGAGCAGTTCTTC. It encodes CASSQTGANSYNEQFF. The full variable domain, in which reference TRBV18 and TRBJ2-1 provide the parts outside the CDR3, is NAGVMQNPRHLVRRRGQEARLRCSPMKGHSHVYWYRQLPEEGLKFMVYLQKENIIDESGMPKERFSAEFPKEGPSILRIQQVVRGDSAAYFCASSQTGANSYNEQFFGPGTRLTVL.

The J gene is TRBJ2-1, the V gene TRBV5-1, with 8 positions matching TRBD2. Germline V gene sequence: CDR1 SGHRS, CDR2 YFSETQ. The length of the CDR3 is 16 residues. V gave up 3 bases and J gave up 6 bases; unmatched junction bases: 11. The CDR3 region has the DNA TGCGCCAGCAGCTGGGGGGTAGCGGGGAGTGGCAATGAGCAGTTCTTC. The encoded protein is CASSWGVAGSGNEQFF.

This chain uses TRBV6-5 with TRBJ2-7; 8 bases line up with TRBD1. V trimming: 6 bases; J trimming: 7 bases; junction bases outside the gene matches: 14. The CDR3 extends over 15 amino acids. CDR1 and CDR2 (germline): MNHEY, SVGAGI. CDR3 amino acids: CASRRPSDREGEQYF. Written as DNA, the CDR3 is TGTGCCAGCAGACGCCCCTCGGACAGGGAAGGGGAGCAGTACTTC.

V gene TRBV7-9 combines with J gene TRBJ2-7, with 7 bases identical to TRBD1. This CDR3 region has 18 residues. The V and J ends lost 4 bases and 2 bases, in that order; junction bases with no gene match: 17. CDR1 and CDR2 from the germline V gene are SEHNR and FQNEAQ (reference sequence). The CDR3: CASSSIGDYRQGPYEQYF. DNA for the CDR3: TGTGCCAGCAGCTCTATCGGGGATTATCGACAGGGTCCCTACGAGCAGTACTTC.

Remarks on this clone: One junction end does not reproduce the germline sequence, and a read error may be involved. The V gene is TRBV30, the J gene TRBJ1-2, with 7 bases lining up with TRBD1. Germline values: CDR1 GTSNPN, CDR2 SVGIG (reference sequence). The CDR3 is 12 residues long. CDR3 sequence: CAWNLRGQGYSF. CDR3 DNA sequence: TGTGCCTGGAACCTGAGGGGGCAGGGCTACTCCTTC.

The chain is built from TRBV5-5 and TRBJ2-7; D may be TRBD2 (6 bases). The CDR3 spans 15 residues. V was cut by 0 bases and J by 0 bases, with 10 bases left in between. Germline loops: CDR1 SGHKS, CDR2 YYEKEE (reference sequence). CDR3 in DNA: TGTGCCAGCAGCTTGGCCGCGGGGAGCTCCTACGAGCAGTACTTC. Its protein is CASSLAAGSSYEQYF. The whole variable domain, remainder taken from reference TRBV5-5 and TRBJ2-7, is DAGVTQSPTHLIKTRGQQVTLRCSPISGHKSVSWYQQVLGQGPQFIFQYYEKEERGRGNFPDRFSARQFPNYSSELNVNALLLGDSALYLCASSLAAGSSYEQYFGPGTRLTVT.

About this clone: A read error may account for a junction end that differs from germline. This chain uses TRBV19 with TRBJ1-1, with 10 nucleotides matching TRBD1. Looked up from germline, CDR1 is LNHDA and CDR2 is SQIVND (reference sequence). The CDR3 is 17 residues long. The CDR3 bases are TGTGCCAGCCGTCCCGGGACAGGGGCGCCCGGGAACACTGAAGATTTCTTT. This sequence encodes CASRPGTGAPGNTEDFF.

CDR3 region: CASSLGLAETQYF. The DNA for the CDR3 is TGTGCCAGCAGCTTAGGACTAGCTGAGACCCAGTACTTC. V gene TRBV11-3 combines with J gene TRBJ2-5; 7 nucleotides match TRBD2. The CDR3 is 13 residues long. Germline values: CDR1 SGHNT, CDR2 YENEEA. The J segment lost 5 bases and the V segment lost 1 base, leaving 1 base of the junction unmatched.

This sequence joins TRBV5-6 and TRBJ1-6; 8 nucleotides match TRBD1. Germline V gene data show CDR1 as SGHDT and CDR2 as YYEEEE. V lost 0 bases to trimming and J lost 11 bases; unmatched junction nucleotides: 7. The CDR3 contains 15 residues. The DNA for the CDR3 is TGTGCCAGCAGCTTGGACGGACAGGGTGCGACACCCCTCCACTTT. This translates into CASSLDGQGATPLHF.

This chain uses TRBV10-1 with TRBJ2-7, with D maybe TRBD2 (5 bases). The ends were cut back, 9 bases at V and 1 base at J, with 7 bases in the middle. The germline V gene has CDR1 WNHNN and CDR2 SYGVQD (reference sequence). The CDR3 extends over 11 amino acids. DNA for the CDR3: TGCGCCAGTACTAGATCCTACGAGCAGTACTTC. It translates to CASTRSYEQYF.

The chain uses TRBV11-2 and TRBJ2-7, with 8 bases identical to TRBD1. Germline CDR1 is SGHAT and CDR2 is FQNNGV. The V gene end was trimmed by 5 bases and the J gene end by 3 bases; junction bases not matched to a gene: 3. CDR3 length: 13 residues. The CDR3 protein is CASSRTGFYEQYF. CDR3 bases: TGTGCCAGCAGCCGGACAGGGTTCTACGAGCAGTACTTC.

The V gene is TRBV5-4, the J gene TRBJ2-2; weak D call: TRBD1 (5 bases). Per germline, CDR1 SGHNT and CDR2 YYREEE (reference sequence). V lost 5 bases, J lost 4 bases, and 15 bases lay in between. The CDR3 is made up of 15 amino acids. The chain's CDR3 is CASSMTVTGTGELFF. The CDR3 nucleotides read TGTGCCAGCAGTATGACAGTCACGGGCACCGGGGAGCTGTTTTTT.

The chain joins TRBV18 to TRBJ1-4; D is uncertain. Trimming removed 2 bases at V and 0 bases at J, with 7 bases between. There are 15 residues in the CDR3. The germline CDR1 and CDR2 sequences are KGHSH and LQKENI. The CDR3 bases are TGTGCCAGCTCACCAGGGAGAGCAACTAATGAAAAACTGTTTTTT. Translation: CASSPGRATNEKLFF.

As DNA, the CDR3 is TGTGCCAGCAGTCCGACAGTTCCTAACACTGAAGCTTTCTTT. Its protein is CASSPTVPNTEAFF. The V call is TRBV14, the J call TRBJ1-1; a possible D gene is TRBD1 (5 bases). Deletions cut 6 bases from V and 2 bases from J, with 13 bases between. Germline values: CDR1 SGHDN, CDR2 FVKESK. This CDR3 is 14 amino acids long. The whole variable domain, remainder taken from reference TRBV14 and TRBJ1-1, is EAGVTQFPSHSVIEKGQTVTLRCDPISGHDNLYWYRRVMGKEIKFLLHFVKESKQDESGMPNNRFLAERTGGTYSTLKVQPAELEDSGVYFCASSPTVPNTEAFFGQGTRLTVV.

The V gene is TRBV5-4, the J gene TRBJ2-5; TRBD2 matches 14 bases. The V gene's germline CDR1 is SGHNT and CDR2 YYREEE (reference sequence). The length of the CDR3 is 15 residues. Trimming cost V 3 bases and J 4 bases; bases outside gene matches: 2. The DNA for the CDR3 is TGTGCCAGCAGCTCAGGACTAGCGGGGGGAGAGACCCAGTACTTC. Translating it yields CASSSGLAGGETQYF.

The CDR3 spells CASSLGQEGNEQFF. The DNA of the CDR3 is TGTGCCAGCAGCTTAGGACAGGAAGGGAATGAGCAGTTCTTC. V is TRBV7-3 and J is TRBJ2-1; 7 bases are shared with TRBD1. The germline CDR1 and CDR2 sequences are SGHTA and FQGTGA. The CDR3 extends over 14 amino acids. The trim removed 2 bases at V and 7 bases at J, leaving 5 bases unmatched.

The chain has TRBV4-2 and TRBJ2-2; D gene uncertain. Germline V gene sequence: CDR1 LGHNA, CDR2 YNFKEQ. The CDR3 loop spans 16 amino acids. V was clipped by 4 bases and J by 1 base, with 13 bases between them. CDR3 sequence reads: CASSPATRMNTGELFF. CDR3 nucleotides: TGTGCCAGCAGCCCCGCGACACGGATGAACACCGGGGAGCTGTTTTTT.

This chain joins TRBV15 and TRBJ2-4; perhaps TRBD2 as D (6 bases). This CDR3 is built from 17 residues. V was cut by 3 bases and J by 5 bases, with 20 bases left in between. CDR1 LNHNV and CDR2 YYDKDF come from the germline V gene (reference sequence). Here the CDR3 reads CATSRGPGSTSENIQYF. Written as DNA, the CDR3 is TGTGCCACCAGCAGGGGACCCGGGAGCACTTCCGAAAACATTCAGTACTTC.

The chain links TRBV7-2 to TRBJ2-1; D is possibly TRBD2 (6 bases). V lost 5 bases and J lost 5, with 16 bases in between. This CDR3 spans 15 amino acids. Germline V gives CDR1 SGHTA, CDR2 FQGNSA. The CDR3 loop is CASSLEGNGDNEQFF. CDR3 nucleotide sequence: TGTGCCAGCAGCCTGGAGGGGAACGGCGACAATGAGCAGTTCTTC.

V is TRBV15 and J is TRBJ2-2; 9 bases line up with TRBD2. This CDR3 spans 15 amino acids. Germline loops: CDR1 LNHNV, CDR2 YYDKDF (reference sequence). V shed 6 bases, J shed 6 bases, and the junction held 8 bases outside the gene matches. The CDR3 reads CATRTGTSPSGELFF. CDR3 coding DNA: TGTGCCACCAGAACCGGGACTAGCCCGTCCGGGGAGCTGTTTTTT.

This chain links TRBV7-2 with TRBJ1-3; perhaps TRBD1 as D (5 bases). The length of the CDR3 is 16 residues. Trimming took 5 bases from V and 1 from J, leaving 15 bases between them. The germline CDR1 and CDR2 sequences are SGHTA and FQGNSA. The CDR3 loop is CASSARRGGSGNTIYF. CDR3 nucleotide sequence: TGTGCCAGCAGCGCCCGACGGGGGGGATCTGGAAACACCATATATTTT.

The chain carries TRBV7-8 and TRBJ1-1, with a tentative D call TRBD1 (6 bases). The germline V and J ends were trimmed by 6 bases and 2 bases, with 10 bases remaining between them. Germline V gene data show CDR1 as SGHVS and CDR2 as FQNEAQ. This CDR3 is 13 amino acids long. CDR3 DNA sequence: TGTGCCAGCAGGTTGACAGGCAACACTGAAGCTTTCTTT. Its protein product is CASRLTGNTEAFF.

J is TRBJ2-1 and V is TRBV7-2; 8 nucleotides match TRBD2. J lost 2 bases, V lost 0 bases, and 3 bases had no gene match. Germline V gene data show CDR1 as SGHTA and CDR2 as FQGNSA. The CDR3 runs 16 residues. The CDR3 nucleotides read TGTGCCAGCAGCTTAGCCGCACTAGCGGCCTACAATGAGCAGTTCTTC. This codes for CASSLAALAAYNEQFF.

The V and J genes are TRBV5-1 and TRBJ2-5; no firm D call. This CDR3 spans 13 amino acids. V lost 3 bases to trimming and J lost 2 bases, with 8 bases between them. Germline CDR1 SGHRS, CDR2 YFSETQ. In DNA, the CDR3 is TGCGCCAGCAGCTCCGCACAACAAGAGACCCAGTACTTC. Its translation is CASSSAQQETQYF.

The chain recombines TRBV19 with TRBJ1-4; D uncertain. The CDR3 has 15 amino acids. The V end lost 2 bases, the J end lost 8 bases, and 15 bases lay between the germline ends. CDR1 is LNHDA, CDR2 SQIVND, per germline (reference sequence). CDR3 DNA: TGTGCCAGTAGTATAAAGACGACACGTAGGGAAAAACTGTTTTTT. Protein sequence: CASSIKTTRREKLFF.